This is a list of T cell receptor beta chains from one sample in a study of somatic mutations in cytotoxic T cells in rheumatoid arthritis. TCRdb keeps only in-frame clones here, not all; method: immunoSEQ multiplex PCR. The sample comprises approximately 18,000 clones, roughly nine tenths of which are singletons, and about 16% rests with the top ten. The sequenced sample consisted of CD8+ T cells sorted from blood. These TCRs come from a man between 35 and 55 years old in good health. Both conserved end residues are part of each CDR3. A D gene is named only where the DNA matches it firmly. Size values are once, few and many counts, or a class for expanded clones, and some rows have none.

D gene: TRBD1
J gene: TRBJ1-1
V gene: TRBV11-1
clone size: -
CDR3 protein: CTSSLGWTGGPIGTEAFF
CDR3 DNA: TGTACCAGCAGCTTAGGTTGGACAGGGGGCCCCATTGGAACTGAAGCTTTCTTT

D gene: TRBD2
J gene: TRBJ2-5
V gene: TRBV4-3
clone size: -
CDR3 protein: CASSQTRLAGGSRGTQYF
CDR3 DNA: TGCGCCAGCAGCCAAACTCGACTAGCGGGAGGGTCTAGGGGGACCCAGTACTTC

D gene: -
J gene: TRBJ2-1
V gene: TRBV27
clone size: -
CDR3 protein: CASGGPANEQFF
CDR3 DNA: TGTGCCAGCGGGGGCCCAGCCAATGAGCAGTTCTTC

D gene: -
J gene: TRBJ1-5
V gene: TRBV27
clone size: few
CDR3 protein: CASSLWAGRSNQPQHF
CDR3 DNA: TGTGCCAGCAGTTTATGGGCAGGGCGTAGCAATCAGCCCCAGCATTTT

D gene: -
J gene: TRBJ2-5
V gene: TRBV7-9
clone size: -
CDR3 protein: CASTDFGEGQETQYF
CDR3 DNA: TGTGCCAGCACTGACTTTGGAGAGGGCCAAGAGACCCAGTACTTC

D gene: -
J gene: TRBJ2-7
V gene: TRBV6-1
clone size: -
CDR3 protein: CASSEAPSGTFYEQYF
CDR3 DNA: TGTGCCAGCAGTGAAGCACCCTCCGGGACCTTCTACGAGCAGTACTTC

D gene: -
J gene: TRBJ2-1
V gene: TRBV4-1
clone size: -
CDR3 protein: CASSQFRTNNEQFF
CDR3 DNA: TGCGCCAGCAGCCAATTTAGGACCAACAATGAGCAGTTCTTC

D gene: -
J gene: TRBJ1-4
V gene: TRBV7-9
clone size: -
CDR3 protein: CASSLVFQGRANEKLFF
CDR3 DNA: TGTGCCAGCAGCTTAGTCTTTCAGGGGAGGGCTAATGAAAAACTGTTTTTT

D gene: TRBD1
J gene: TRBJ1-2
V gene: TRBV28
clone size: -
CDR3 protein: CASIGTGTHWGYGYTF
CDR3 DNA: TGTGCCAGCATTGGGACAGGGACACACTGGGGCTATGGCTACACCTTC

D gene: -
J gene: TRBJ1-2
V gene: TRBV27
clone size: once
CDR3 protein: CASRNRDINYGYTF
CDR3 DNA: TGTGCCAGCAGAAACAGGGATATCAACTATGGCTACACCTTC

D gene: -
J gene: TRBJ2-1
V gene: TRBV5-4
clone size: -
CDR3 protein: CASSGEGVSYNEQFF
CDR3 DNA: TGTGCCAGCAGCGGCGAGGGGGTCTCCTACAATGAGCAGTTCTTC

D gene: -
J gene: TRBJ1-6
V gene: TRBV28
clone size: -
CDR3 protein: CASSSYGELNSPLHF
CDR3 DNA: TGTGCCAGCAGTTCCTACGGGGAGCTCAATTCACCCCTCCACTTT

D gene: -
J gene: TRBJ1-2
V gene: TRBV14
clone size: once
CDR3 protein: CASSQAGSGYTF
CDR3 DNA: TGTGCCAGCAGCCAAGCGGGGAGTGGCTACACCTTC

D gene: -
J gene: TRBJ2-7
V gene: TRBV27
clone size: once
CDR3 protein: CASSLIGLSPEQYF
CDR3 DNA: TGTGCCAGCAGTTTAATCGGCCTATCTCCCGAGCAGTACTTC

D gene: -
J gene: TRBJ1-1
V gene: TRBV27
clone size: -
CDR3 protein: CASSLSAGKNTEAFF
CDR3 DNA: TGTGCCAGCAGTTTATCGGCCGGAAAGAACACTGAAGCTTTCTTT

D gene: -
J gene: TRBJ1-1
V gene: TRBV11-2
clone size: -
CDR3 protein: CASSRFGAGTLNTEAFF
CDR3 DNA: TGTGCCAGCAGCCGATTCGGTGCCGGGACGTTGAACACTGAAGCTTTCTTT

D gene: TRBD1
J gene: TRBJ2-5
V gene: TRBV28
clone size: -
CDR3 protein: CASSSGQGSYHPQETQYF
CDR3 DNA: TGTGCCAGCAGTTCGGGACAGGGTAGTTACCACCCGCAAGAGACCCAGTACTTC

D gene: -
J gene: TRBJ1-1
V gene: TRBV18
clone size: once
CDR3 protein: CASSPRRAGWPANTEAFF
CDR3 DNA: TGTGCCAGCTCACCACGAAGGGCAGGGTGGCCTGCGAACACTGAAGCTTTCTTT

D gene: -
J gene: TRBJ2-3
V gene: TRBV27
clone size: -
CDR3 protein: CASSALFWGGDRTDTQYF
CDR3 DNA: TGTGCCAGCAGTGCACTATTTTGGGGGGGGGACAGAACAGATACGCAGTATTTT

D gene: -
J gene: TRBJ2-1
V gene: TRBV4-2
clone size: -
CDR3 protein: CASSQGASPMKTYNEQFF
CDR3 DNA: TGTGCCAGCAGCCAGGGGGCGTCCCCGATGAAAACCTACAATGAGCAGTTCTTC

D gene: TRBD1
J gene: TRBJ1-1
V gene: TRBV7-9
clone size: -
CDR3 protein: CASTTRTGSDTEAFF
CDR3 DNA: TGTGCCAGCACAACCCGGACAGGGAGCGACACTGAAGCTTTCTTT

D gene: -
J gene: TRBJ1-5
V gene: TRBV9
clone size: few
CDR3 protein: CASSVAPNQPQHF
CDR3 DNA: TGTGCCAGCAGCGTAGCTCCGAATCAGCCCCAGCATTTT

D gene: -
J gene: TRBJ1-2
V gene: TRBV27
clone size: -
CDR3 protein: CASSTHRDTHGYTF
CDR3 DNA: TGTGCCAGCAGTACACACCGGGACACCCATGGCTACACCTTC

D gene: TRBD2
J gene: TRBJ2-1
V gene: TRBV9
clone size: -
CDR3 protein: CASSVEGRGYNEQFF
CDR3 DNA: TGTGCCAGCAGCGTAGAAGGGAGGGGTTACAATGAGCAGTTCTTC

D gene: TRBD1
J gene: TRBJ1-5
V gene: TRBV19
clone size: few
CDR3 protein: CASSRDREIINNQPQHF
CDR3 DNA: TGTGCCAGTAGTAGGGACAGGGAGATTATTAACAATCAGCCCCAGCATTTT

D gene: TRBD1
J gene: TRBJ1-1
V gene: TRBV9
clone size: -
CDR3 protein: CASSASQGAIGTEAFF
CDR3 DNA: TGTGCCAGCAGCGCCTCACAGGGGGCGATCGGGACTGAAGCTTTCTTT